Below, 23 T cell receptor beta chains from the same sample are listed, as sequenced in a study of T cells expressing NK-cell markers. For each CDR3 protein, TCRdb gives one entry from its re-call of the 5' RACE reads, without DNA. The sample has about 400,000 distinct CDR3 sequences. Sequencing used blood T cells: a sorted CD56 or NKG2C T cell subset, CD4+ or CD8+ T cells, or bulk PBMC T cells (not recorded which). Receptors originate from a woman aged 45-65 years in good health.

This chain uses TRBV5-5 with TRBJ2-1; no DNA is available, so the TRBD2 call from TCRdb remains unchecked. The CDR3 sequence is 15 residues long. Looked up from germline, CDR1 is SGHKS and CDR2 is YYEKEE (reference sequence). CDR3 sequence reads: CASQGTLSSYNEQFF.

The rearrangement joins TRBV5-5 to TRBJ2-1. This CDR3 is 13 amino acids long. The germline CDR1 and CDR2 sequences are SGHKS and YYEKEE (reference sequence). The CDR3 spells CASQTGAYNEQFF. The full variable domain, with the rest looked up from reference TRBV5-5 and TRBJ2-1, is DAGVTQSPTHLIKTRGQQVTLRCSPISGHKSVSWYQQVLGQGPQFIFQYYEKEERGRGNFPDRFSARQFPNYSSELNVNALLLGDSALYLCASQTGAYNEQFFGPGTRLTVL.

V is TRBV12-3 or TRBV12-4 and J is TRBJ1-5. The CDR3 extends over 13 amino acids. The chain's CDR3 is CASTVSPVQPQHF.

The V gene is TRBV12-3 or TRBV12-4, the J gene TRBJ2-2; TCRdb names TRBD1, which stays unverified in the absence of DNA. This CDR3 spans 15 amino acids. CDR3 amino acids: CASSSGTGTPGELFF.

The chain uses TRBV28 and TRBJ2-1; TCRdb gives TRBD2 as the D gene, but with no DNA this cannot be confirmed. The CDR3 consists of 14 residues. Germline loops: CDR1 MDHEN, CDR2 SYDVKM. CDR3 region: CASSIGGGSNEQFF.

This rearrangement joins TRBV5-1 to TRBJ2-7; TCRdb outputs TRBD2, but without DNA this stays unchecked. CDR3 length: 14 amino acids. Germline loops: CDR1 SGHRS, CDR2 YFSETQ. The CDR3 protein is CASSLGLHNYEQYF.

The J gene is TRBJ2-1, the V gene TRBV20-1. The CDR3 length is 14 residues. Germline lookup yields CDR1 DFQATT and CDR2 SNEGSKA (reference sequence). The CDR3 loop reads CSAQTFSSYNEQFF.

V and J are TRBV20-1 and TRBJ1-1; TCRdb reports TRBD1, a call that lacks DNA to check it against. This CDR3 comprises 12 residues. The germline V gene has CDR1 DFQATT and CDR2 SNEGSKA (reference sequence). The CDR3: CSAWDRDTEAFF.

The rearrangement joins TRBV5-6 to TRBJ2-1; there is no DNA to check the TCRdb D call of TRBD2. In germline, CDR1 is SGHDT, CDR2 YYEEEE. This CDR3 comprises 16 residues. The CDR3 sequence is CASSLQEGLAYNEQFF.

The chain recombines TRBV12-3 or TRBV12-4 with TRBJ2-1; the D gene TCRdb calls, TRBD2, cannot be checked with no DNA. This CDR3 comprises 13 residues. This CDR3 is CASRLGLLNEQFF.

The rearrangement links TRBV12-3 or TRBV12-4 to TRBJ2-1; the D gene TCRdb calls, TRBD2, cannot be checked with no DNA. There are 16 residues in the CDR3. CDR3 loop: CASRKTGLANYNEQFF.

V usage is TRBV10-3 and J usage is TRBJ1-2; TCRdb proposes TRBD1, but this gene call is untestable without DNA. CDR3 length equals 16 residues. In germline, CDR1 is ENHRY, CDR2 SYGVKD. The CDR3 here is CAISESSLGQGTGYTF.

The V gene is TRBV6-2 or TRBV6-3, the J gene TRBJ2-7; TCRdb reports TRBD2, a call that lacks DNA to check it against. The CDR3 loop spans 16 amino acids. Germline CDR1 and CDR2: MNHEY and SVGEGT. The CDR3 spells CASSYILPAGGFEQYF.

The chain couples TRBV5-1 to TRBJ2-1; absent DNA, TCRdb's TRBD1 call cannot be checked. The CDR3 consists of 16 residues. Germline V gene data show CDR1 as SGHRS and CDR2 as YFSETQ. CDR3 protein: CASSLEPTGIDNEQFF.

The genes are TRBV28 and TRBJ1-2. This CDR3 has 15 residues. The germline gives CDR1 MDHEN, CDR2 SYDVKM. The CDR3 loop is CASTVFISTSHGYTF.

The chain links TRBV5-4 to TRBJ2-5; TCRdb designates TRBD1, a call that cannot be tested without DNA. This CDR3 has 14 residues. Germline assignment: CDR1 SGHNT and CDR2 YYREEE (reference sequence). CDR3 sequence: CASSQDQGARTQYF.

CDR3 sequence reads: CASRYDTNYGYTF. The rearrangement uses TRBV27 and TRBJ1-2. The CDR3 is 13 amino acids. Germline V CDR1 and CDR2: MNHEY, SMNVEV (reference sequence).

V is TRBV9 and J is TRBJ2-3; TCRdb reports TRBD2, a call that lacks DNA to check it against. CDR1 and CDR2 (germline): SGDLS, YYNGEE. The CDR3 runs 21 residues. The CDR3 sequence is CASSVPHGDTWTSEYTDTQYF.

This sequence joins TRBV9 and TRBJ2-6; with no DNA, the TCRdb D assignment of TRBD1 cannot be verified. The CDR3 is made up of 16 amino acids. Germline CDR1 is SGDLS and CDR2 is YYNGEE. The CDR3 is CASSPRLRGRANVLTF.

The chain couples TRBV12-3 or TRBV12-4 to TRBJ1-1; TCRdb designates TRBD1, a call that cannot be tested without DNA. This CDR3 is built from 13 residues. CDR3 region: CASTPGTNTEAFF.

CDR3 in amino acids: CASSLDPVSTDTQYF. The chain combines TRBV5-1 with TRBJ2-3. Germline CDR1 is SGHRS and CDR2 is YFSETQ. The CDR3 is 15 amino acids.

The chain carries TRBV7-9 and TRBJ2-3; TCRdb selects TRBD2, and the lack of DNA leaves this call unchecked. This CDR3 has 17 amino acids. From germline, CDR1 is SEHNR and CDR2 FQNEAQ (reference sequence). CDR3 residues: CASSLAGGGFTTDTQYF.

The CDR3 sequence: CSVTSGQSYEQYF. The chain has TRBV29-1 and TRBJ2-7; the D call of TRBD1 rests on TCRdb alone, since no DNA is present to check it. The germline gives CDR1 SQVTM, CDR2 ANQGSEA. The CDR3 length is 13 residues.